This is a list of T cell receptor beta chains from one sample in a study of T cells in localized non-small cell lung cancer. Generated by immunoSEQ multiplex PCR, the TCRdb table keeps only in-frame clones and is missing some. Among roughly 72,000 clones listed, 65% to 85% were seen once. The source was peripheral blood, collected before any cancer treatment. The source is an older female donor with stage I lung adenocarcinoma. The CDR3 runs from the conserved cysteine through the conserved F or W. Fields, in order: V gene, J gene, D gene, clone size, CDR3 protein, CDR3 DNA. A D gene is named only where the DNA matches it firmly. Some rows mark clone size as missing; the rest say once, few, many or name a class of expanded clone.

V gene: TRBV19
J gene: TRBJ2-7
D gene: TRBD2
clone size: once
CDR3 protein: CASSPSGRAYEQYF
CDR3 DNA: TGTGCCAGTAGTCCTAGCGGGAGGGCCTACGAGCAGTACTTC

V gene: TRBV15
J gene: TRBJ1-1
D gene: TRBD1
clone size: -
CDR3 protein: CATSPRDRGTRTEAFF
CDR3 DNA: TGTGCCACCAGCCCTCGGGACAGGGGGACGCGAACTGAAGCTTTCTTT

V gene: TRBV18
J gene: TRBJ2-1
D gene: TRBD1
clone size: -
CDR3 protein: CASSPGTGGYNEQFF
CDR3 DNA: TGTGCCAGCTCACCCGGGACAGGGGGGTACAATGAGCAGTTCTTC

V gene: TRBV19
J gene: TRBJ2-3
D gene: -
clone size: -
CDR3 protein: CASSIYSETDTQYF
CDR3 DNA: TGTGCCAGTAGTATATATTCCGAAACAGATACGCAGTATTTT

V gene: TRBV5-6
J gene: TRBJ1-2
D gene: TRBD1
clone size: -
CDR3 protein: CASSLVIGQGEDGYTF
CDR3 DNA: TGTGCCAGCAGCTTGGTGATCGGACAGGGTGAGGATGGCTACACCTTC

V gene: TRBV18
J gene: TRBJ1-6
D gene: -
clone size: -
CDR3 protein: CASSPPVSSYNSPLHF
CDR3 DNA: TGTGCCAGCTCACCACCGGTAAGCTCCTATAATTCACCCCTCCACTTT

V gene: TRBV7-6
J gene: TRBJ2-7
D gene: -
clone size: -
CDR3 protein: CAIRTAYEQYF
CDR3 DNA: TGTGCCATCCGGACGGCGTACGAGCAGTACTTC

V gene: TRBV5-1
J gene: TRBJ2-5
D gene: -
clone size: -
CDR3 protein: CASSLGGSQETQYF
CDR3 DNA: TGCGCCAGCAGCTTGGGGGGTAGCCAAGAGACCCAGTACTTC

V gene: TRBV28
J gene: TRBJ1-2
D gene: TRBD1
clone size: -
CDR3 protein: CASSPPLGRGLQGYTF
CDR3 DNA: TGTGCCAGCAGTCCCCCCCTGGGCAGGGGGCTTCAGGGCTACACCTTC

V gene: TRBV2
J gene: TRBJ1-5
D gene: -
clone size: -
CDR3 protein: CASSSLTREQPQHF
CDR3 DNA: TGTGCCAGCAGTTCACTAACCAGGGAGCAGCCCCAGCATTTT